One sample yielded the 2 T cell receptor beta chains listed below, sequenced in a study of shared clonotypes between healthy human individuals. The table came from immunoSEQ multiplex PCR; TCRdb's copy has only in-frame clones and leaves some out. The data contain some 900,000 clones, approximately 80% of them seen just once; the ten biggest clones take up approximately 1.5%. The sample taken for sequencing was memory CD4+ T cells sorted from blood. As for subset: CD45RA-negative fraction. Receptor source: a man between 18 and 29 years old in good health.

This clone has a handful of counts. The gene calls are TRBV30 and TRBJ1-5; D is uncertain. The V end was cut by 5 bases, the J end by 3 bases, with 5 bases between. The germline V gene encodes CDR1 GTSNPN and CDR2 SVGIG (reference sequence). CDR3 length: 11 amino acids. This chain's CDR3 is CAWFTNQPQHF. CDR3 in DNA: TGTGCCTGGTTCACCAATCAGCCCCAGCATTTT.

With respect to this clone: This same CDR3 is encoded by further DNA sequences in the sample. The V call is TRBV5-1, the J call TRBJ2-3; D unclear. In germline, CDR1 is SGHRS, CDR2 YFSETQ. Trimming pared 1 base from V and 2 bases from J, leaving 2 bases between. The CDR3 is 12 residues long. The CDR3 DNA reads as TGCGCCAGCAGCTTGTCCACAGATACGCAGTATTTT. This encodes CASSLSTDTQYF. Full variable domain (outside the CDR3, taken from reference TRBV5-1 and TRBJ2-3): KAGVTQTPRYLIKTRGQQVTLSCSPISGHRSVSWYQQTPGQGLQFLFEYFSETQRNKGNFPGRFSGRQFSNSRSEMNVSTLELGDSALYLCASSLSTDTQYFGPGTRLTVL.